The 27 T cell receptor beta chains reported below all come from one sample, sequenced in a study of T cell responses to AZD1222 COVID-19 vaccine. The assay was immunoSEQ multiplex PCR, and TCRdb's table has in-frame clones only and misses some. The sample records 100,000 to 150,000 clones, over 75% being singletons. The sequenced sample was peripheral blood, obtained on day 0 of AZD1222 vaccination. The source is an adult in good health.

This clone has only one observation. The chain recombines TRBV28 with TRBJ2-7; a weak D match, TRBD2 (5 bases). Germline values: CDR1 MDHEN, CDR2 SYDVKM. V lost 1 base to trimming and J lost 3 bases, with 22 bases between them. The CDR3 is made up of 18 amino acids. DNA of the CDR3: TGTGCCAGCAGTTTATCCCCCAAAAGGACTCTCTTTGGCTACGAGCAGTACTTC. Its translation is CASSLSPKRTLFGYEQYF.

The genes are TRBV19 and TRBJ1-2; 8 bases line up with TRBD1. Germline CDR1 LNHDA, CDR2 SQIVND (reference sequence). The CDR3 length is 13 residues. After removal of 6 bases from V and 3 bases from J, the junction contained 3 bases not matched to a gene. In nucleotides, the CDR3 is TGTGCCAGTAGGGACAGGGTGGACTATGGCTACACCTTC. Translation: CASRDRVDYGYTF.

The chain couples TRBV19 to TRBJ2-2, with D hard to call. The length of the CDR3 is 12 residues. Germline-derived CDR1 and CDR2 are LNHDA and SQIVND (reference sequence). V was clipped by 9 bases and J by 5 bases, with 10 bases between them. The CDR3 loop is CASPDPTGELFF. For the CDR3, the DNA is TGTGCCAGCCCTGACCCAACCGGGGAGCTGTTTTTT.

This sequence joins TRBV9 and TRBJ1-2; D remains unclear. Germline V gene sequence: CDR1 SGDLS, CDR2 YYNGEE. The CDR3 extends over 14 amino acids. Trimming left V 0 bases short and J 6 bases short, with 12 bases between. The CDR3, as DNA: TGTGCCAGCAGCGTAGGGGGTGCGACGCATGGCTACACCTTC. It codes for CASSVGGATHGYTF.

The chain employs TRBV7-6 and TRBJ1-2; TRBD1 might be the D (5 bases). V gave up 1 base and J gave up 8 bases, with 11 bases separating them. CDR1 is SGHVS and CDR2 is FNYEAQ in the germline V gene. This CDR3 has 13 amino acids. This CDR3 is CASSLGDRAGYTF. The DNA of the CDR3 is TGTGCCAGCAGCTTAGGGGACCGGGCCGGCTACACCTTC. The complete variable domain, with remaining parts taken from reference TRBV7-6 and TRBJ1-2, reads GAGVSQSPRYKVTKRGQDVALRCDPISGHVSLYWYRQALGQGPEFLTYFNYEAQQDKSGLPNDRFSAERPEGSISTLTIQRTEQRDSAMYRCASSLGDRAGYTFGSGTRLTVV.

The V call is TRBV4-1, the J call TRBJ1-5; possible D gene TRBD1, 5 bases. Trimming stripped 0 bases from V and 6 bases from J, with 21 bases between. The CDR3 has 18 residues. Germline CDR1 and CDR2: MGHRA and YSYEKL. This CDR3 is CASSQDFRDPSRRQPQHF. The CDR3 nucleotides read TGCGCCAGCAGCCAAGATTTCCGGGACCCTTCCCGACGTCAGCCCCAGCATTTT.

This clone occurred a few times. The V gene is TRBV6-2 or TRBV6-3, the J gene TRBJ2-2; possible D gene TRBD1, 6 bases. Trimming removed 2 bases at V and 1 base at J, with 17 bases between. Germline V gene data show CDR1 as MNHEY and CDR2 as SVGEGT. The CDR3 runs 18 residues. DNA for the CDR3: TGTGCCAGCAGTTACCCCCCCTTTGGACAGCTGAACACCGGGGAGCTGTTTTTT. Protein: CASSYPPFGQLNTGELFF.

This clone has more than one count but fewer than ten. V is TRBV7-2 and J is TRBJ2-7; D gene uncertain. Trimming removed 5 bases from V and 4 bases from J, with 12 bases in between. CDR3 length equals 13 residues. CDR1 SGHTA and CDR2 FQGNSA come from the germline V gene. CDR3 in amino acids: CASSRDQLYEQYF. The CDR3 nucleotides are TGTGCCAGCAGCCGAGATCAACTTTACGAGCAGTACTTC.

V gene TRBV3-1 (or the pseudogene TRBV3-2) combines with J gene TRBJ2-7; a weak D match, TRBD1 (5 bases). The CDR3 runs to 15 residues. Trimming stripped 1 base from V and 2 bases from J, with 12 bases between. Germline CDR1 reads LGHDT; CDR2 reads YNNKEL (reference sequence). CDR3 residues: CASSQVAGNPYEQYF. DNA of the CDR3: TGTGCCAGCAGCCAAGTGGCAGGGAACCCCTACGAGCAGTACTTC.

The CDR3 sequence is CASSVGDRGVKEQYF. The CDR3 nucleotides are TGTGCCAGCAGCGTTGGGGACAGGGGTGTTAAAGAGCAGTACTTC. The V gene is TRBV9, the J gene TRBJ2-7, with TRBD1 identical over 10 bases. Germline V gives CDR1 SGDLS, CDR2 YYNGEE. Germline trimming cut 2 bases from V and 7 bases from J; bases unmatched to any gene: 9. The CDR3 contains 15 residues.

The chain uses TRBV7-2 and TRBJ1-1; the match to TRBD1 covers 8 bases. In germline, CDR1 is SGHTA, CDR2 FQGNSA. This CDR3 region has 15 residues. V shed 6 bases and J 0 bases; nucleotides not matched to a gene: 6. CDR3 sequence reads: CASRYQTGVNTEAFF. The CDR3 bases are TGTGCCAGCAGGTACCAGACAGGGGTGAACACTGAAGCTTTCTTT.

This rearrangement joins TRBV6-2 or TRBV6-3 to TRBJ1-5; 10 bases align to TRBD1. Germline-derived CDR1 and CDR2 are MNHEY and SVGEGT. There are 18 residues in the CDR3. J was trimmed by 7 bases and V by 2 bases; bases with no gene match: 14. The CDR3 region is CASSYTGQGLWVEQPQHF. CDR3 in DNA: TGTGCCAGCAGTTACACGGGACAGGGGCTATGGGTAGAACAGCCCCAGCATTTT.

V gene TRBV15 combines with J gene TRBJ2-1, with 9 positions matching TRBD2. Germline CDR1 LNHNV, CDR2 YYDKDF (reference sequence). This CDR3 comprises 16 residues. V lost 0 bases and J lost 3; bases outside the gene matches: 3. CDR3 in amino acids: CATSREPSGVYNEQFF. CDR3 bases: TGTGCCACCAGCAGAGAGCCTAGCGGGGTCTACAATGAGCAGTTCTTC.

The CDR3 DNA reads TGTGCCACGACTACCCAGGGGGCACAATACCTGAACACTGAAGCTTTCTTT. It specifies CATTTQGAQYLNTEAFF. The chain employs TRBV19 and TRBJ1-1, with 8 nucleotides matching TRBD1. The CDR3 is made up of 17 amino acids. Unmatched junction bases numbered 16, after V lost 10 bases and J lost 0 bases. The germline gives CDR1 LNHDA, CDR2 SQIVND (reference sequence).

The chain has TRBV6-4 and TRBJ2-1; 11 positions match TRBD1. J gave up 9 bases and V 0 bases, and 4 bases lay outside the gene matches. Germline V gene lookup returns CDR1 MRHNA and CDR2 SNTAGT. The CDR3 consists of 15 residues. In nucleotides, the CDR3 is TGTGCCAGCAGTGACTCTGGACAGGGGGCTGTTGAGCAGTTCTTC. Protein product: CASSDSGQGAVEQFF.

The genes are TRBV4-3 and TRBJ2-4; D may correspond to TRBD1 or TRBD2 (5 bases each). Trimming removed 1 base from V and 2 bases from J, with 9 bases in between. CDR1 and CDR2 (germline): LGHNA, YSLEER. CDR3 length equals 15 residues. CDR3 protein: CASSQVGVPKNIQYF. The CDR3 nucleotides read TGCGCCAGCAGCCAAGTGGGGGTTCCCAAAAACATTCAGTACTTC.

The chain recombines TRBV5-4 with TRBJ1-5, with TRBD1 as a possible D gene (5 bases). The CDR3 consists of 14 residues. Trimming took 5 bases from V and 7 from J, leaving 16 bases between them. The V gene's germline CDR1 is SGHNT and CDR2 YYREEE (reference sequence). The CDR3: CASSRGGGEQPQHF. The CDR3 nucleotides are TGTGCCAGCAGTCGGGGCGGAGGGGAGCAGCCCCAGCATTTT.

The chain employs TRBV5-4 and TRBJ2-7; 7 bases agree with TRBD1. Germline V gives CDR1 SGHNT, CDR2 YYREEE (reference sequence). V was pared by 4 bases and J by 8 bases, with 12 bases of the junction left unmatched. CDR3 length: 14 residues. The CDR3, as DNA: TGTGCCAGCAGCCTGGGGACAGAGGGAGCGAAGCAGTACTTC. Translating it yields CASSLGTEGAKQYF.

The CDR3 loop reads CASSETGQGSYTF. The DNA for the CDR3 is TGTGCCAGCAGCGAAACGGGACAGGGGAGCTACACCTTC. The rearrangement joins TRBV5-6 to TRBJ1-2; 10 bases are a match to TRBD1. CDR1 and CDR2 from the germline V gene are SGHDT and YYEEEE. The CDR3 spans 13 residues. V was clipped by 4 bases and J by 9 bases; unmatched bases: 6.

This clone was detected once. The chain combines TRBV20-1 with TRBJ2-3; the match to TRBD2 covers 10 bases. There are 16 residues in the CDR3. The germline CDR1 and CDR2 sequences are DFQATT and SNEGSKA (reference sequence). With V trimmed by 3 bases and J by 5 bases, 11 bases remained unmatched. CDR3 nucleotide sequence: TGCAGTGCTAGTCTCTTAAGCGGGGGGGCCGTAGATACGCAGTATTTT. Encoded protein: CSASLLSGGAVDTQYF.

This chain joins TRBV10-3 and TRBJ1-6; 7 bases align to TRBD1. Unmatched junction bases numbered 6, after V lost 10 bases and J lost 6 bases. Germline CDR1 ENHRY, CDR2 SYGVKD. The CDR3 is 13 residues long. The CDR3 DNA follows: TGTGCCACCCAACAGGGGACTAATTCACCCCTCCACTTT. This translates into CATQQGTNSPLHF.

This clone came up once. This rearrangement joins TRBV6-6 to TRBJ1-6; 8 positions agree with TRBD1. After removal of 7 bases from V and 6 bases from J, the junction contained 8 bases not matched to a gene. The CDR3 contains 15 residues. Per the germline V gene, CDR1 is MNHNY and CDR2 is SVGAGI (reference sequence). The CDR3 spells CASKREQGVNSPLHF. CDR3 nucleotide sequence: TGTGCCAGCAAAAGGGAACAGGGGGTTAATTCACCCCTCCACTTT.

The chain is built from TRBV6-2 or TRBV6-3 and TRBJ2-2, with 7 nucleotides matching TRBD1. Germline lookup yields CDR1 MNHEY and CDR2 SVGEGT. The CDR3 is made up of 14 amino acids. Trimming at V came to 6 bases and at J to 6 bases, leaving 7 bases not matched to a gene. The CDR3 DNA is TGTGCCAGCAGCGACCAACAGGGGCCCGGGGAGCTGTTTTTT. It yields the protein CASSDQQGPGELFF.

This chain uses TRBV6-5 with TRBJ1-5; the D gene is possibly TRBD1 (6 bases). Trimming left V 6 bases short and J 1 base short, with 13 bases between. This CDR3 spans 15 amino acids. CDR1 MNHEY and CDR2 SVGAGI come from the germline V gene. This CDR3 reads CASRVTGTSNQPQHF. The CDR3 DNA is TGTGCCAGCAGGGTTACAGGGACGAGCAATCAGCCCCAGCATTTT.

The chain has TRBV28 and TRBJ2-7; D is unclear. With 5 bases removed from V and 6 bases from J, the gap between germline ends came to 23 bases. Germline V lookup: CDR1 MDHEN, CDR2 SYDVKM. This CDR3 comprises 16 residues. CDR3 sequence (DNA): TGTGCCAGCAGTCCTTTACGAGGACCCTCGGTTGCCGAGCAGTACTTC. Translated, it gives CASSPLRGPSVAEQYF.

The sample holds a few counts of this clone. The chain carries TRBV7-6 and TRBJ1-1; tentative D call: TRBD1 (6 bases). Germline V gene sequence: CDR1 SGHVS, CDR2 FNYEAQ. This CDR3 has 16 amino acids. V was pared by 4 bases and J by 5 bases, with 20 bases between. The CDR3 coding sequence is TGTGCCAGCAGCTCCGGGACAAGGATTGGATATACTGAAGCTTTCTTT. As protein: CASSSGTRIGYTEAFF. The full variable domain, completed using reference TRBV7-6 and TRBJ1-1, is GAGVSQSPRYKVTKRGQDVALRCDPISGHVSLYWYRQALGQGPEFLTYFNYEAQQDKSGLPNDRFSAERPEGSISTLTIQRTEQRDSAMYRCASSSGTRIGYTEAFFGQGTRLTVV.

The chain is built from TRBV29-1 and TRBJ2-7, with TRBD1 matching 7 bases. Per the germline V gene, CDR1 is SQVTM and CDR2 is ANQGSEA. The length of the CDR3 is 11 residues. The V segment lost 6 bases and the J segment 6 bases; nucleotides outside the gene matches: 5. The CDR3, as DNA: TGCAGCGTGACAGGGCTCAGCGAGCAGTACTTC. Translation: CSVTGLSEQYF.